The 13 T cell receptor beta chains below come from one sample, sequenced in a study of metastatic and nonmetastatic thyroid tumors. Through MiXCR, TCRdb re-clonotyped the PCR reads. Among about 5,100 clones listed, about 29% were seen once. Until they underwent thyroid surgery, no patient had received any treatment. Specimen: adjacent normal tissue. The receptors were gathered from a female donor with papillary thyroid cancer or a benign thyroid nodule (not recorded which). Some clones in this sample may be carry-over from other donors' samples.

This clone is labeled as medium-sized. The V and J genes are TRBV2 and TRBJ1-2; D unresolved. The V end lost 0 bases, the J end lost 4 bases, and 12 bases lay between the germline ends. CDR3 size: 15 residues. Germline assignment: CDR1 SNHLY and CDR2 FYNNEI. Written as DNA, the CDR3 is TGTGCCAGCAGTGAAGCTGGGTCGCCTGTCTATGGCTACACCTTC. It encodes CASSEAGSPVYGYTF.

The genes are TRBV4-1 and TRBJ2-7; D ambiguous. The V gene lost 0 bases and the J gene lost 3 bases, with 3 bases spanning the gap. From germline, CDR1 is MGHRA and CDR2 YSYEKL. This CDR3 comprises 12 residues. CDR3 amino acids: CASSQEDYEQYF. The CDR3 DNA sequence: TGCGCCAGCAGCCAAGAGGACTACGAGCAGTACTTC.

The chain carries TRBV7-2 and TRBJ2-7; 12 nucleotides line up with TRBD2. Germline values: CDR1 SGHTA, CDR2 FQGNSA. V gave up 5 bases and J gave up 3 bases; unmatched junction bases: 5. The CDR3 totals 15 residues. The CDR3 DNA reads as TGTGCCAGCAGCATCGGACTAGCGGGAATCTACGAGCAGTACTTC. This translates into CASSIGLAGIYEQYF. The whole variable domain, remainder taken from reference TRBV7-2 and TRBJ2-7, is GAGVSQSPSNKVTEKGKDVELRCDPISGHTALYWYRQSLGQGLEFLIYFQGNSAPDKSGLPSDRFSAERTGGSVSTLTIQRTQQEDSAVYLCASSIGLAGIYEQYFGPGTRLTVT.

This clone was seen only once. The V and J genes are TRBV14 and TRBJ2-1; a possible D gene is TRBD2 (6 bases). The CDR3 has 15 residues. V lost 5 bases and J 8 bases, leaving 19 bases between the germline ends. Germline assignment: CDR1 SGHDN and CDR2 FVKESK. The CDR3 spells CASSFLLAGGYEQFF. Here the CDR3 DNA reads TGTGCCAGCAGCTTTCTACTAGCTGGAGGGTATGAGCAGTTCTTC.

This clone was counted a few times. The chain uses TRBV28 and TRBJ2-7; D is unresolved. The CDR3 spans 13 residues. Germline assignment: CDR1 MDHEN and CDR2 SYDVKM. Between the trimmed V and J ends, which lost 7 bases and 2 bases, there was a span of 12 bases. This chain's CDR3 is CASTSTRTYEQYF. The CDR3 nucleotides read TGTGCCAGCACTTCGACAAGGACCTACGAGCAGTACTTC.

The rearrangement uses TRBV20-1 and TRBJ2-7; 7 nucleotides agree with TRBD2. The CDR3 contains 13 residues. V was clipped by 5 bases and J by 3 bases; unmatched bases: 7. The germline V gene encodes CDR1 DFQATT and CDR2 SNEGSKA (reference sequence). The CDR3 reads CSAPLADYYEQYF. In DNA form, the CDR3 reads TGCAGTGCTCCCCTAGCGGACTACTACGAGCAGTACTTC.

In its sample, this clone was seen a few times. The J gene is TRBJ1-5, the V gene TRBV6-2 or TRBV6-3; TRBD1 matches 10 bases. The CDR3 contains 15 residues. Trimming took 6 bases from V and 4 from J; bases not matched to a gene: 6. Germline values: CDR1 MNHEY, CDR2 SVGEGT. CDR3 DNA sequence: TGTGCCAGCAGCGGGACAGGGGCCACGAATCAGCCCCAGCATTTT. Translating gives CASSGTGATNQPQHF.

CDR3 sequence reads: CASSFRPGQAAYEQYF. The DNA of the CDR3 is TGTGCCAGCAGCTTCCGACCGGGACAGGCTGCCTACGAGCAGTACTTC. This chain joins TRBV11-1 and TRBJ2-7, with 8 nucleotides matching TRBD1. The CDR3 covers 16 residues. V dropped 3 bases and J dropped 2; count of bases not matched to a gene: 9. The V gene's germline CDR1 is SGHAT and CDR2 FQDESV (reference sequence). The full variable domain, with the rest looked up from reference TRBV11-1 and TRBJ2-7, is EAEVAQSPRYKITEKSQAVAFWCDPISGHATLYWYRQILGQGPELLVQFQDESVVDDSQLPKDRFSAERLKGVDSTLKIQPAELGDSAMYLCASSFRPGQAAYEQYFGPGTRLTVT.

The rearrangement joins TRBV7-6 to TRBJ2-7, with a tentative D call TRBD1 (5 bases). Trimming stripped 2 bases from V and 7 bases from J, with 27 bases between. Germline V gives CDR1 SGHVS, CDR2 FNYEAQ. This CDR3 comprises 18 residues. CDR3 sequence reads: CASSLTVLRGQEPEEQYF. The CDR3 nucleotides read TGTGCCAGCAGCTTAACAGTGCTTAGGGGCCAAGAACCTGAGGAGCAGTACTTC.

This clone was detected a few times. The V call is TRBV2, the J call TRBJ1-2, with a weak D call TRBD1 (6 bases). Trimming removed 2 bases from V and 9 bases from J, with 19 bases in between. Germline V gives CDR1 SNHLY, CDR2 FYNNEI. This CDR3 contains 15 residues. The CDR3 here is CASSEWARGKLSYTF. CDR3 sequence (DNA): TGTGCCAGCAGTGAATGGGCCAGGGGAAAATTAAGCTACACCTTC.

This clone was observed a handful of times. V gene TRBV2 combines with J gene TRBJ2-2; D gene unclear. From germline, CDR1 is SNHLY and CDR2 FYNNEI. The CDR3 extends over 15 amino acids. Trimming stripped 4 bases from V and 5 bases from J, with 14 bases between. CDR3 protein: CASSATLVGTGELFF. CDR3 in DNA: TGTGCCAGCAGTGCGACCTTAGTAGGAACCGGGGAGCTGTTTTTT.

The V call is TRBV20-1, the J call TRBJ2-7; 9 bases agree with TRBD2. The CDR3 runs to 13 residues. Germline CDR1 reads DFQATT; CDR2 reads SNEGSKA (reference sequence). Trimming took 7 bases from V and 5 from J; bases not matched to a gene: 9. The DNA of the CDR3 is TGCAGTGTAATCGGCGGGAGGGATAACGAGCAGTACTTC. Translation: CSVIGGRDNEQYF.

J is TRBJ2-7 and V is TRBV7-8; D ambiguous. Germline lookup yields CDR1 SGHVS and CDR2 FQNEAQ. There are 16 residues in the CDR3. The V gene lost 1 base and the J gene lost 2 bases, with 15 bases spanning the gap. The CDR3: CASSLGGPSSPYEQYF. The DNA of the CDR3 is TGTGCCAGCAGCTTAGGAGGCCCATCTTCCCCCTACGAGCAGTACTTC. Looking up the rest from reference TRBV7-8 and TRBJ2-7 gives the full variable domain: GAGVSQSPRYKVAKRGQDVALRCDPISGHVSLFWYQQALGQGPEFLTYFQNEAQLDKSGLPSDRFFAERPEGSVSTLKIQRTQQEDSAVYLCASSLGGPSSPYEQYFGPGTRLTVT.